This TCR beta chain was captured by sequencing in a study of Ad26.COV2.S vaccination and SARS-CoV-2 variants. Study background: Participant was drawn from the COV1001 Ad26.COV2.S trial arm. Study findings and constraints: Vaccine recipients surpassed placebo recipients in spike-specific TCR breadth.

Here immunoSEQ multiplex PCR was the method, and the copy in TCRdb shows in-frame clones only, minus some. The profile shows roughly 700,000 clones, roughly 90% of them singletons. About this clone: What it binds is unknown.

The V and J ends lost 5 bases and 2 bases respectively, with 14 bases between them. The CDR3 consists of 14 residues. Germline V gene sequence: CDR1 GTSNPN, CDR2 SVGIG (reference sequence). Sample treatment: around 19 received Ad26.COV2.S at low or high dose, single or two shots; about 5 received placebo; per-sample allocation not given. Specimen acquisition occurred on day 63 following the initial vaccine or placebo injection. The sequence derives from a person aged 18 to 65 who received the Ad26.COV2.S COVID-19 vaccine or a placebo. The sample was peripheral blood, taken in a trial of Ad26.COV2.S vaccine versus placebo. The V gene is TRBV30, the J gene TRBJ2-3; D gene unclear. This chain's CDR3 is CAWRHIALTDTQYF. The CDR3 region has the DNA TGTGCCTGGCGCCACATAGCACTCACAGATACGCAGTATTTT.